The clone carrying this T cell receptor beta chain has just a few counts. What it binds is unknown. Germline is not matched at one junction end, which may reflect a read error. There were at least 6 micrograms of total RNA extracted from every sample. Through a sample-barcoded 5' primer and a J-beta primer mix, a second PCR was run for roughly 6 to 12 cycles. One entry per CDR3 protein results from TCRdb running MiXCR on the 5' RACE reads. Of some 1,800,000 distinct CDR3 sequences detected, approximately 39% appear once; the ten largest clones hold 23%. The sample originates from a study of blood T cells in healthy people across ages. Study-wide findings and caveats: Measured against age, TCR beta diversity per million T cells decreased in a roughly linear manner. Because sorting was not performed, PBMCs prevented conclusive naive versus antigen-experienced comparison. Long-lived donors had more naive CD4+ cells and higher diversity than aged donors.

Sequenced material: blood. The clonotype comes from a human donor in good health.

The CDR3 nucleotides are TGCAGCGCTACCCCCCGGGGACGCACAGATACGCAGTATTTT. It specifies CSATPRGRTDTQYF. V gene TRBV20-1 combines with J gene TRBJ2-3, with D tentatively TRBD1 or TRBD2 (5 bases each). The CDR3 covers 14 residues. The germline CDR1 and CDR2 sequences are DFQATT and SNEGSKA (reference sequence).